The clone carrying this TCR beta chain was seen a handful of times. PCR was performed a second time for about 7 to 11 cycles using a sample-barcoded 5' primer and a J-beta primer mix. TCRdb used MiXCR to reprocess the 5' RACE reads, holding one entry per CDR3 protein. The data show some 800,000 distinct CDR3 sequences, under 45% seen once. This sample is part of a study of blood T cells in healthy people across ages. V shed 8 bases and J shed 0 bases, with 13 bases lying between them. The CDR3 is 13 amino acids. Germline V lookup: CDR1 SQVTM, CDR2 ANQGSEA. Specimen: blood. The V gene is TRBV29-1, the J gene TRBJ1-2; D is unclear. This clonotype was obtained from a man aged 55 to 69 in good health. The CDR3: CSTTEQANYGYTF. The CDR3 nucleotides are TGCAGCACCACGGAGCAAGCTAACTATGGCTACACCTTC.